Sequencing of this TCR beta chain was carried out in a study of regulatory and conventional T cells in breast cancer. The V and J ends lost 6 bases and 2 bases respectively, with 15 bases between them. CDR3 length: 15 residues. A single record per CDR3 protein comes from TCRdb applying MiXCR to the PCR reads. The sample includes 15,000 to 20,000 distinct CDR3 sequences, around 30% seen only once; the top ten take roughly 1.5%. Sequencing was performed on conventional T cells from blood. This chain uses TRBV12-3 or TRBV12-4 with TRBJ2-3; D remains unclear. The receptor was isolated from a female donor in good health. CDR3 residues: CASSPAGLTTDTQYF. The CDR3 DNA follows: TGTGCCAGCAGCCCCGCTGGATTGACCACAGATACGCAGTATTTT.